This T cell receptor (beta chain) was obtained from a study of CD8+CD57+ T cells in acquired aplastic anemia. Both TCR beta VDJ combination and CDR3 sequence profiling were carried out. Genomic DNA was the template for this profiling. TCRdb reprocessed the reads via MiXCR and lists one record per CDR3 protein. The sample has 160,000 or so distinct CDR3 sequences, 65% to 75% seen once; the top ten hold about 50%. This clonotype was seen more than once but under ten times. Whoever was chosen for sequencing had shown CD8+CD57+ cell expansion by flow cytometry. The receptor's source is a human donor with aplastic anemia. The specimen sequenced was sorted CD4+, CD8+, or CD8+CD57+ T cells (not recorded which) from PBMCs.

CDR3 sequence: CASSRSRLAVTYEQYF. CDR3 DNA sequence: TGTGCCAGCAGTCGAAGTCGACTAGCCGTTACCTACGAGCAGTACTTC. V and J are TRBV6-5 and TRBJ2-7, with 7 bases matching TRBD2. This CDR3 is 16 amino acids long. Germline V gene data show CDR1 as MNHEY and CDR2 as SVGAGI. J was trimmed by 2 bases and V by 5 bases; bases with no gene match: 12.